This T cell receptor (beta chain) was sequenced during a study of breast tumors, draining lymph nodes, adjacent tissues. Germline V gene sequence: CDR1 MNHEY, CDR2 SMNVEV (reference sequence). V lost 9 bases and J 3 bases, leaving 12 bases between the germline ends. The CDR3 has 14 amino acids. Each CDR3 protein is one row after TCRdb ran MiXCR on the multiplex PCR reads. The sample has some 250,000 distinct CDR3 sequences, less than 40% seen once. Breast cancer patients provided tissue from their axillary draining lymph nodes. This TCR derives from a female donor with breast cancer. Some clones in this sample may be carry-over from other donors' samples. Sequencing input: axillary lymph node tissue. The rearrangement uses TRBV27 and TRBJ1-6; D is uncertain. CDR3 sequence: CASRPTLYNSPLHF. CDR3 in DNA: TGTGCCAGTAGGCCCACCCTCTATAATTCACCCCTCCACTTT.